The 31 T cell receptor beta chains below were found in one sample sequenced in a study of blood T cell repertoires in COVID-19. TCRdb's copy holds only in-frame clones and misses some; the assay was immunoSEQ multiplex PCR. The table shows nearly 90,000 clones, with roughly 88% occurring only once. The sample taken for sequencing was peripheral blood. These TCRs come from a man aged 18 to 35 with COVID-19, enrolled during active disease.

The chain carries TRBV6-4 and TRBJ2-1, with a tentative D call TRBD2 (5 bases). Germline values: CDR1 MRHNA, CDR2 SNTAGT. V dropped 0 bases and J dropped 4 bases, with 10 bases sitting between them. The CDR3 runs to 15 residues. The CDR3 region has the DNA TGTGCCAGCAGTGACTCGACGGGGAATTACAATGAGCAGTTCTTC. As protein: CASSDSTGNYNEQFF.

This clone came up once. The chain uses TRBV7-3 and TRBJ2-2; 13 nucleotides align to TRBD2. The length of the CDR3 is 16 residues. Germline V lookup: CDR1 SGHTA, CDR2 FQGTGA. V trimming: 4 bases; J trimming: 7 bases; junction bases outside the gene matches: 6. The CDR3 here is CASSSGLAGVRGELFF. The CDR3 DNA sequence: TGTGCCAGCAGCTCCGGACTAGCGGGAGTCCGCGGGGAGCTGTTTTTT.

This clone was counted a single time. This chain connects TRBV10-3 to TRBJ2-1; 8 bases match TRBD2. The CDR3 runs 14 residues. From germline, CDR1 is ENHRY and CDR2 SYGVKD. J was trimmed by 7 bases and V by 6 bases; bases with no gene match: 8. In DNA, the CDR3 is TGTGCCATCAGGCCAGCGGGAGCGGGTAATGAGCAGTTCTTC. Amino acid sequence: CAIRPAGAGNEQFF.

The chain joins TRBV5-4 to TRBJ1-2; D perhaps matches TRBD1 (5 bases). The CDR3 consists of 14 residues. Trimming left V 3 bases short and J 1 base short, with 10 bases between. Germline values: CDR1 SGHNT, CDR2 YYREEE (reference sequence). CDR3 sequence reads: CASSSGQINYGYTF. The DNA of the CDR3 is TGTGCCAGCAGCTCCGGACAAATTAACTATGGCTACACCTTC.

This chain uses TRBV5-4 with TRBJ1-4, with 7 bases fitting TRBD1. CDR3 length: 13 amino acids. Germline V gives CDR1 SGHNT, CDR2 YYREEE (reference sequence). The ends lost 0 bases at V and 8 bases at J; junction bases unmatched: 1. The CDR3 sequence is CASSLEDREKLFF. The CDR3 DNA reads TGTGCCAGCAGCTTGGAGGACAGGGAAAAACTGTTTTTT.

This chain joins TRBV4-3 and TRBJ2-3; no firm D call. The germline CDR1 and CDR2 sequences are LGHNA and YSLEER. Trimming left V 2 bases short and J 1 base short, with 10 bases between. This CDR3 is 15 amino acids long. In nucleotides, the CDR3 is TGCGCCAGCAGCCAAACGGTCAGCGGCACAGATACGCAGTATTTT. Translating it yields CASSQTVSGTDTQYF.

The CDR3 sequence: CASSLSGGTEAFF. For the CDR3, the DNA is TGTGCCAGCAGCTTATCAGGGGGGACTGAAGCTTTCTTT. V and J are TRBV7-9 and TRBJ1-1; TRBD1 matches at 7 bases. The CDR3 runs 13 residues. Germline CDR1 is SEHNR and CDR2 is FQNEAQ (reference sequence). V was pared by 2 bases and J by 5 bases, with 2 bases of the junction left unmatched. The full variable domain, in which reference TRBV7-9 and TRBJ1-1 provide the parts outside the CDR3, is DTGVSQNPRHKITKRGQNVTFRCDPISEHNRLYWYRQTLGQGPEFLTYFQNEAQLEKSRLLSDRFSAERPKGSFSTLEIQRTEQGDSAMYLCASSLSGGTEAFFGQGTRLTVV.

The chain couples TRBV30 to TRBJ2-5; D unclear. The germline gives CDR1 GTSNPN, CDR2 SVGIG (reference sequence). CDR3 size: 11 residues. V was clipped by 3 bases and J by 2 bases, with 4 bases between them. The CDR3 nucleotides read TGTGCCTGGAGCTATCAAGAGACCCAGTACTTC. Translating it yields CAWSYQETQYF.

The gene calls are TRBV28 and TRBJ2-5, with D unresolved. The CDR3 covers 15 residues. The V gene lost 4 bases and the J gene lost 1 base, with 13 bases spanning the gap. Germline V gene lookup returns CDR1 MDHEN and CDR2 SYDVKM. The CDR3 region is CASSSPPEAQETQYF. CDR3 nucleotides: TGTGCCAGCAGTTCCCCCCCCGAAGCCCAAGAGACCCAGTACTTC.

This clone came up once. This chain joins TRBV24-1 and TRBJ2-1, with a tentative D call TRBD2 (5 bases). CDR1 and CDR2 (germline): KGHDR, SFDVKD. With 5 bases removed from V and 7 bases from J, the gap between germline ends came to 11 bases. The CDR3 runs to 13 residues. The CDR3 DNA is TGTGCCACCAGTGTGGCCCGGACTAATGAGCAGTTCTTC. Residues: CATSVARTNEQFF.

The V and J genes are TRBV2 and TRBJ1-2, with a tentative D call TRBD1 (6 bases). Germline CDR1 SNHLY, CDR2 FYNNEI. CDR3 size: 16 residues. Deletions cut 6 bases from V and 2 bases from J, with 19 bases between. CDR3 sequence: CASRRDGGGANYGYTF. CDR3 sequence (DNA): TGTGCCAGCAGGAGGGATGGGGGGGGCGCGAACTATGGCTACACCTTC. The full variable domain, rest sourced from reference TRBV2 and TRBJ1-2, is EPEVTQTPSHQVTQMGQEVILRCVPISNHLYFYWYRQILGQKVEFLVSFYNNEISEKSEIFDDQFSVERPDGSNFTLKIRSTKLEDSAMYFCASRRDGGGANYGYTFGSGTRLTVV.

The gene calls are TRBV5-4 and TRBJ1-6; the match to TRBD1 covers 8 bases. V lost 4 bases to trimming and J lost 10 bases; unmatched junction nucleotides: 4. Germline V gene data show CDR1 as SGHNT and CDR2 as YYREEE (reference sequence). This CDR3 spans 13 amino acids. The CDR3 spells CASSPDRDSPLHF. As DNA, the CDR3 is TGTGCCAGCAGCCCGGACAGGGACTCACCCCTCCACTTT. The whole variable domain, filled in from reference TRBV5-4 and TRBJ1-6, reads ETGVTQSPTHLIKTRGQQVTLRCSSQSGHNTVSWYQQALGQGPQFIFQYYREEENGRGNFPPRFSGLQFPNYSSELNVNALELDDSALYLCASSPDRDSPLHFGNGTRLTVT.

The J gene is TRBJ1-5, the V gene TRBV4-2; TRBD1 might be the D (5 bases). The CDR3 loop spans 13 amino acids. The ends were cut back, 0 bases at V and 10 bases at J, with 10 bases in the middle. CDR1 and CDR2 from the germline V gene are LGHNA and YNFKEQ. The CDR3: CASSQDTGLPQHF. In DNA, the CDR3 is TGTGCCAGCAGCCAAGATACGGGACTCCCCCAGCATTTT.

The rearrangement uses TRBV28 and TRBJ1-1; D unclear. This CDR3 region has 14 residues. Germline lookup yields CDR1 MDHEN and CDR2 SYDVKM. V was cut by 6 bases and J by 4 bases, with 15 bases left in between. The CDR3 nucleotides read TGTGCCAGCAGGCCCCCGGGGTCAGGCACTGAAGCTTTCTTT. This codes for CASRPPGSGTEAFF.

The chain joins TRBV6-6 to TRBJ2-7; 7 bases agree with TRBD2. V was pared by 6 bases and J by 10 bases, with 9 bases of the junction left unmatched. This CDR3 has 12 residues. Germline V gene sequence: CDR1 MNHNY, CDR2 SVGAGI (reference sequence). This CDR3 is CASSFETSLQYF. CDR3 sequence (DNA): TGTGCCAGCAGCTTCGAGACTAGCCTCCAGTACTTC.

The chain uses TRBV4-3 and TRBJ1-2; D is undetermined. The germline V and J ends were trimmed by 1 base and 2 bases, with 8 bases remaining between them. There are 14 residues in the CDR3. CDR1 LGHNA and CDR2 YSLEER come from the germline V gene. The CDR3 sequence is CASSQGTVNYGYTF. DNA of the CDR3: TGCGCCAGCAGCCAAGGAACAGTGAACTATGGCTACACCTTC.

This clone appeared once. The J gene is TRBJ1-6, the V gene TRBV7-9; 12 positions match TRBD1. The trim removed 5 bases at V and 9 bases at J, leaving 8 bases unmatched. Germline assignment: CDR1 SEHNR and CDR2 FQNEAQ (reference sequence). The CDR3 runs to 16 residues. The CDR3 DNA is TGTGCCAGCAGCCGACCTGGGACAGGGGGCAGTTCACCCCTCCACTTT. Amino acids: CASSRPGTGGSSPLHF.

V and J are TRBV29-1 and TRBJ1-1; D not certain. The CDR3 has 13 residues. The germline V gene has CDR1 SQVTM and CDR2 ANQGSEA. Trimming stripped 0 bases from V and 5 bases from J, with 10 bases between. The CDR3 coding sequence is TGCAGCGTTGAAGATCCTAGGTGGACTGAAGCTTTCTTT. It codes for CSVEDPRWTEAFF.

Only a few counts were recorded for this clone. CDR3 sequence: CASSLLGLEQYF. The CDR3 region has the DNA TGTGCCAGCAGTTTACTGGGCCTCGAGCAGTACTTC. V usage is TRBV28 and J usage is TRBJ2-7, with D unresolved. V lost 2 bases and J 6 bases, leaving 8 bases between the germline ends. Germline lookup yields CDR1 MDHEN and CDR2 SYDVKM. CDR3 length: 12 residues. The whole variable domain, filled in from reference TRBV28 and TRBJ2-7, reads DVKVTQSSRYLVKRTGEKVFLECVQDMDHENMFWYRQDPGLGLRLIYFSYDVKMKEKGDIPEGYSVSREKKERFSLILESASTNQTSMYLCASSLLGLEQYFGPGTRLTVT.

The gene calls are TRBV18 and TRBJ2-1; 8 bases map to TRBD1. Trimming cost V 3 bases and J 3 bases; bases outside gene matches: 7. Germline V lookup: CDR1 KGHSH, CDR2 LQKENI. The CDR3 length is 16 residues. The CDR3 DNA follows: TGTGCCAGCTCACCGGCAAACAGGGGGAGCTACAATGAGCAGTTCTTC. Translating it yields CASSPANRGSYNEQFF.

This chain links TRBV9 with TRBJ1-2; TRBD1 is a possible D gene (6 bases). Trimming left V 2 bases short and J 0 bases short, with 8 bases between. Germline assignment: CDR1 SGDLS and CDR2 YYNGEE. This CDR3 is 14 amino acids long. The CDR3 coding sequence is TGTGCCAGCAGCGTCAGGGGAGCTAACTATGGCTACACCTTC. This sequence encodes CASSVRGANYGYTF.

The chain employs TRBV7-3 and TRBJ2-1, with 8 nucleotides matching TRBD1. This CDR3 has 15 amino acids. Germline loops: CDR1 SGHTA, CDR2 FQGTGA. V lost 6 bases, J lost 5 bases, and 9 bases stayed unmatched. In DNA form, the CDR3 reads TGTGCCAGCAGTCTCGGACAGGGCATCAACAATGAGCAGTTCTTC. The encoded protein is CASSLGQGINNEQFF.

The V gene is TRBV29-1, the J gene TRBJ1-3, with a weak D call TRBD1 (5 bases). Germline-derived CDR1 and CDR2 are SQVTM and ANQGSEA. CDR3 length: 15 amino acids. V lost 6 bases and J 0 bases, leaving 15 bases between the germline ends. The CDR3 DNA reads TGCAGCGTGGCCGGGACTGCCGACTCTGGAAACACCATATATTTT. Its translation is CSVAGTADSGNTIYF. The whole variable domain, filled in from reference TRBV29-1 and TRBJ1-3, reads SAVISQKPSRDICQRGTSLTIQCQVDSQVTMMFWYRQQPGQSLTLIATANQGSEATYESGFVIDKFPISRPNLTFSTLTVSNMSPEDSSIYLCSVAGTADSGNTIYFGEGSWLTVV.

The chain has TRBV9 and TRBJ2-3; 9 bases line up with TRBD2. The V segment lost 1 base and the J segment 4 bases; nucleotides outside the gene matches: 4. The CDR3 has 15 residues. Germline loops: CDR1 SGDLS, CDR2 YYNGEE. CDR3 loop: CASSVLGGRADTQYF. As DNA, the CDR3 is TGTGCCAGCAGCGTATTAGGCGGGAGGGCAGATACGCAGTATTTT.

The V call is TRBV7-3, the J call TRBJ2-3; 9 bases fit TRBD2. V trimming: 7 bases; J trimming: 4 bases; junction bases outside the gene matches: 6. This CDR3 has 14 amino acids. CDR1 is SGHTA and CDR2 is FQGTGA in the germline V gene. CDR3 in amino acids: CASKASGNSDTQYF. The CDR3 DNA sequence: TGTGCCAGCAAGGCTAGCGGGAACTCAGATACGCAGTATTTT.

The CDR3 spells CASSISSERGSPLHF. The CDR3 bases are TGTGCCAGTAGTATATCCAGCGAGCGGGGTTCACCCCTCCACTTT. The chain carries TRBV19 and TRBJ1-6; D uncertain. In germline, CDR1 is LNHDA, CDR2 SQIVND (reference sequence). The germline V and J ends were trimmed by 2 bases and 9 bases, with 14 bases remaining between them. The CDR3 is 15 amino acids.

The chain couples TRBV6-6 to TRBJ1-1; no clear D gene. Trimming took off 2 bases at V and 1 base at J, with 8 bases between the two ends. The CDR3 length is 14 residues. Per the germline V gene, CDR1 is MNHNY and CDR2 is SVGAGI (reference sequence). The DNA for the CDR3 is TGTGCCAGCAGTTACGGCACTAGGAACACTGAAGCTTTCTTT. It encodes CASSYGTRNTEAFF.

J is TRBJ1-1 and V is TRBV5-6; a weak D match, TRBD1 (6 bases). This CDR3 contains 13 residues. Trimming took off 3 bases at V and 0 bases at J, with 6 bases between the two ends. CDR1 and CDR2 (germline): SGHDT, YYEEEE. CDR3: CASSSGVNTEAFF. As DNA, the CDR3 is TGTGCCAGCAGCTCAGGGGTGAACACTGAAGCTTTCTTT.

The chain joins TRBV7-3 to TRBJ1-2; 9 bases fit TRBD1. The J segment lost 7 bases and the V segment lost 5 bases, leaving 5 bases of the junction unmatched. Looked up from germline, CDR1 is SGHTA and CDR2 is FQGTGA. CDR3 length: 13 residues. The CDR3 nucleotides are TGTGCCAGCAGCATGGACAGGGGAAGTGGCTACACCTTC. Translation: CASSMDRGSGYTF.

This clone was seen a single time. The V and J genes are TRBV6-2 or TRBV6-3 and TRBJ2-2; TRBD1 matches at 7 bases. After removal of 0 bases from V and 3 bases from J, the junction contained 4 bases not matched to a gene. Germline CDR1 is MNHEY and CDR2 is SVGEGT. The CDR3 loop spans 16 amino acids. The CDR3 reads CASSYSGGMDTGELFF. For the CDR3, the DNA is TGTGCCAGCAGTTACTCAGGGGGCATGGACACCGGGGAGCTGTTTTTT.

The chain has TRBV11-2 and TRBJ2-1; tentative D call: TRBD1 (6 bases). Trimming took 5 bases from V and 3 from J, leaving 17 bases between them. Germline V lookup: CDR1 SGHAT, CDR2 FQNNGV. The CDR3 runs to 16 residues. The CDR3 protein is CASSPPGQGNYNEQFF. The CDR3 DNA sequence: TGTGCCAGCAGCCCCCCGGGGCAGGGGAACTACAATGAGCAGTTCTTC.